This T cell receptor beta chain was found in a study of shared clonotypes between healthy human individuals. There are 16 residues in the CDR3. Trimming cost V 0 bases and J 2 bases; bases outside gene matches: 5. Germline V lookup: CDR1 SGHRS, CDR2 YFSETQ. On this clone: The antigen is unknown.

Study conclusions and caveats: Read depth was anticipated to influence clonotype sharing among donors. Among a few donors, about 5% of naive CD4 clonotypes were found in common.

Assay: immunoSEQ multiplex PCR; the TCRdb copy retains only in-frame clones and omits some. Of some 1,600,000 clones detected, 98% appear once; the ten largest clones hold roughly 0.4%. What was sequenced was naive CD4+ T cells sorted from blood. As for subset: CD45RA+ positively selected. This chain uses TRBV5-1 with TRBJ2-3; 8 positions match TRBD2. The receptor was isolated from a man younger than 40 in good health. The CDR3 here is CASSLGLATITDTQYF. DNA for the CDR3: TGCGCCAGCAGCTTGGGACTAGCGACCATCACAGATACGCAGTATTTT. The full variable domain, completed using reference TRBV5-1 and TRBJ2-3, is KAGVTQTPRYLIKTRGQQVTLSCSPISGHRSVSWYQQTPGQGLQFLFEYFSETQRNKGNFPGRFSGRQFSNSRSEMNVSTLELGDSALYLCASSLGLATITDTQYFGPGTRLTVL.